This entry lists 24 T cell receptor beta chains sequenced from one sample in a study of cytomegalovirus exposure and HLA in healthy donors. Primers for the PCR totalled 60 Vbeta and 13 Jbeta. TCRdb's copy holds only in-frame clones and misses some; the assay was immunoSEQ multiplex PCR. The data contain about 120,000 clones, 80% of them seen just once; the ten biggest clones take up 7.5% to 9%. The material sequenced was PBMCs. The receptors were gathered from a female donor in good health and CMV-seropositive.

The chain uses TRBV29-1 and TRBJ1-1; TRBD1 might be the D (5 bases). This CDR3 spans 11 amino acids. V dropped 6 bases and J dropped 11 bases, with 16 bases sitting between them. CDR1 is SQVTM, CDR2 ANQGSEA, per germline. Here the CDR3 reads CSVLTALVAFF. CDR3 nucleotides: TGCAGCGTCCTGACAGCTCTCGTGGCTTTCTTT.

The V and J genes are TRBV7-9 and TRBJ2-7, with 9 bases that match TRBD1. This CDR3 is built from 13 residues. Germline CDR1 SEHNR, CDR2 FQNEAQ (reference sequence). V shed 5 bases, J shed 5 bases, and the junction held 4 bases outside the gene matches. In DNA, the CDR3 is TGTGCCAGCAGCCCGGGACAGGGCAACGAGCAGTACTTC. It yields the protein CASSPGQGNEQYF.

The V and J genes are TRBV5-1 and TRBJ1-1; D unresolved. The V end lost 7 bases, the J end lost 2 bases, and 9 bases lay between the germline ends. This CDR3 is built from 12 residues. CDR1 SGHRS and CDR2 YFSETQ come from the germline V gene. The CDR3 loop reads CASRVSNTEAFF. The CDR3 DNA is TGCGCCAGCCGGGTGAGTAACACTGAAGCTTTCTTT.

The V and J genes are TRBV19 and TRBJ2-7, with 9 positions matching TRBD2. In germline, CDR1 is LNHDA, CDR2 SQIVND (reference sequence). The CDR3 runs 15 residues. Trimming at V came to 1 base and at J to 6 bases, leaving 7 bases not matched to a gene. CDR3 sequence: CASSIGPSGVSEQYF. CDR3 coding DNA: TGTGCCAGTAGTATAGGCCCTAGCGGGGTAAGCGAGCAGTACTTC. Using reference TRBV19 and TRBJ2-7 for the parts outside the CDR3, the full variable domain is DGGITQSPKYLFRKEGQNVTLSCEQNLNHDAMYWYRQDPGQGLRLIYYSQIVNDFQKGDIAEGYSVSREKKESFPLTVTSAQKNPTAFYLCASSIGPSGVSEQYFGPGTRLTVT.

The chain recombines TRBV5-1 with TRBJ1-3; TRBD1 matches at 8 bases. Trimming cost V 0 bases and J 0 bases; bases outside gene matches: 14. This CDR3 has 20 amino acids. Germline V CDR1 and CDR2: SGHRS, YFSETQ. The CDR3 bases are TGCGCCAGCAGCTTGGTACCAGGGGCGACAGGGGCGAGCTCTGGAAACACCATATATTTT. As protein: CASSLVPGATGASSGNTIYF.

Points on this clone: The same CDR3 is also encoded by other DNA sequences in this sample. The rearrangement links TRBV4-1 to TRBJ1-6; D is undetermined. This CDR3 is built from 19 residues. Germline V gives CDR1 MGHRA, CDR2 YSYEKL. Deletions cut 0 bases from V and 0 bases from J, with 15 bases between. The CDR3, as DNA: TGCGCCAGCAGCCAAGATCTAGCGCGGAGCCGCTCCTATAATTCACCCCTCCACTTT. Translated, it gives CASSQDLARSRSYNSPLHF.

V gene TRBV5-1 combines with J gene TRBJ2-2; 15 bases align to TRBD2. This CDR3 region has 19 residues. CDR1 and CDR2 from the germline V gene are SGHRS and YFSETQ. V dropped 4 bases and J dropped 0; count of bases not matched to a gene: 7. As DNA, the CDR3 is TGCGCCAGCAGCCCGGGACTAGCGGGGGGCCGGGCGAACACCGGGGAGCTGTTTTTT. Translated, it gives CASSPGLAGGRANTGELFF.

The V and J genes are TRBV6-4 and TRBJ2-5, with D possibly TRBD2 on 7 matching bases. Trimming cost V 5 bases and J 5 bases, with 18 bases left between them. Per the germline V gene, CDR1 is MRHNA and CDR2 is SNTAGT. This CDR3 has 15 amino acids. The DNA of the CDR3 is TGTGCCAGCAGTCTAGAAGTCGGGGGGCCGGAGACCCAGTACTTC. Translation gives CASSLEVGGPETQYF.

J is TRBJ1-2 and V is TRBV5-6, with a weak D call TRBD1 (6 bases). From germline, CDR1 is SGHDT and CDR2 YYEEEE. Trimming cost V 5 bases and J 4 bases, with 15 bases left between them. The CDR3 runs to 14 residues. CDR3 nucleotide sequence: TGTGCCAGCAGACCAGACAGGTCGATCTATGGCTACACCTTC. Protein: CASRPDRSIYGYTF.

The CDR3 region has the DNA TGTGCCAGCAGCTCACAGGGCTTGAACACTGAAGCTTTCTTT. Amino acids: CASSSQGLNTEAFF. The chain recombines TRBV5-8 with TRBJ1-1, with TRBD1 as a possible D gene (6 bases). Looked up from germline, CDR1 is SGHTS and CDR2 is YDEGEE. This CDR3 spans 14 amino acids. The V end was cut by 3 bases, the J end by 0 bases, with 9 bases between.

The V call is TRBV19, the J call TRBJ1-2; 10 bases map to TRBD1. The CDR3 length is 14 residues. After removal of 7 bases from V and 8 bases from J, the junction contained 10 bases not matched to a gene. Germline CDR1 reads LNHDA; CDR2 reads SQIVND (reference sequence). The CDR3 region is CASTETGGAGGYTF. The CDR3 DNA sequence: TGTGCCAGTACGGAGACAGGGGGCGCGGGCGGCTACACCTTC.

The chain recombines TRBV19 with TRBJ1-2; no definite D call. Germline V CDR1 and CDR2: LNHDA, SQIVND (reference sequence). This CDR3 region has 12 residues. V gave up 5 bases and J gave up 5 bases, with 9 bases separating them. The CDR3 is CASSPSVYGYTF. CDR3 in DNA: TGTGCCAGTAGTCCCTCCGTGTATGGCTACACCTTC.

This clone was counted a few times. This chain links TRBV4-3 with TRBJ1-2; no clear D gene. Trimming shortened V by 1 base and J by 5 bases, and 17 bases separated the two germline ends. Germline-derived CDR1 and CDR2 are LGHNA and YSLEER. The CDR3 is made up of 16 amino acids. CDR3 loop: CASSQAQDRAGYGYTF. The CDR3 DNA reads TGCGCCAGCAGCCAAGCGCAGGACCGGGCGGGGTATGGCTACACCTTC.

The rearrangement joins TRBV7-9 to TRBJ2-3; D is uncertain. The CDR3 is 14 amino acids. The V end was cut by 3 bases, the J end by 2 bases, with 9 bases between. Germline CDR1 reads SEHNR; CDR2 reads FQNEAQ (reference sequence). The CDR3 DNA reads as TGTGCCAGCAGCTTTGGTGTAGTCACAGATACGCAGTATTTT. It yields the protein CASSFGVVTDTQYF.

This sequence joins TRBV7-9 and TRBJ2-1; 8 bases align to TRBD2. Unmatched junction bases numbered 8, after V lost 4 bases and J lost 9 bases. The CDR3 spans 14 residues. Germline V gene data show CDR1 as SEHNR and CDR2 as FQNEAQ (reference sequence). The CDR3 sequence: CASSSRGGGSEQFF. CDR3 nucleotide sequence: TGTGCCAGCAGCTCTCGGGGGGGCGGAAGTGAGCAGTTCTTC.

In nucleotides, the CDR3 is TGCGCCAGCAGCCAGAGCGAACAGGGGGCGACCGGGGAGCTGTTTTTT. This sequence encodes CASSQSEQGATGELFF. The chain employs TRBV4-1 and TRBJ2-2; the match to TRBD1 covers 9 bases. After removal of 3 bases from V and 5 bases from J, the junction contained 7 bases not matched to a gene. The CDR3 spans 16 residues. Germline V CDR1 and CDR2: MGHRA, YSYEKL.

The chain employs TRBV27 and TRBJ1-5; D not resolved. The length of the CDR3 is 13 residues. The germline CDR1 and CDR2 sequences are MNHEY and SMNVEV (reference sequence). Trimming cost V 3 bases and J 0 bases, with 3 bases left between them. Written as DNA, the CDR3 is TGTGCCAGCAGTTTGAGTAGCAATCAGCCCCAGCATTTT. It encodes CASSLSSNQPQHF.

The V call is TRBV7-9, the J call TRBJ1-1; 8 bases are shared with TRBD1. V was pared by 4 bases and J by 0 bases, with 4 bases of the junction left unmatched. This CDR3 has 15 amino acids. Per germline, CDR1 SEHNR and CDR2 FQNEAQ (reference sequence). Here the CDR3 reads CASSSQGAMNTEAFF. For the CDR3, the DNA is TGTGCCAGCAGCTCCCAGGGGGCTATGAACACTGAAGCTTTCTTT.

This clone is a singleton in its sample. The chain links TRBV7-9 to TRBJ1-2, with 9 bases lining up with TRBD1. This CDR3 is built from 13 residues. The J segment lost 4 bases and the V segment lost 5 bases, leaving 2 bases of the junction unmatched. Germline V CDR1 and CDR2: SEHNR, FQNEAQ (reference sequence). The CDR3 is CASSPDRGYGYTF. For the CDR3, the DNA is TGTGCCAGCAGCCCGGACAGGGGCTATGGCTACACCTTC.

The genes are TRBV29-1 and TRBJ1-2; D is ambiguous. Germline values: CDR1 SQVTM, CDR2 ANQGSEA. The CDR3 contains 12 residues. The ends were cut back, 4 bases at V and 3 bases at J, with 9 bases in the middle. DNA of the CDR3: TGCAGCGTTGTTGGAGGGTACTATGGCTACACCTTC. Protein sequence: CSVVGGYYGYTF.

This rearrangement joins TRBV9 to TRBJ1-5, with 7 nucleotides matching TRBD1. Per the germline V gene, CDR1 is SGDLS and CDR2 is YYNGEE. Germline trimming cut 4 bases from V and 6 bases from J; bases unmatched to any gene: 10. The CDR3 is 15 amino acids. This CDR3 is CASSPPGQVTQPQHF. CDR3 DNA sequence: TGTGCCAGCAGCCCCCCCGGACAGGTCACTCAGCCCCAGCATTTT.

This chain connects TRBV6-5 to TRBJ2-7, with D perhaps matching TRBD1 (6 bases). V shed 0 bases and J shed 2 bases, with 8 bases lying between them. The CDR3 is 14 residues long. Germline V CDR1 and CDR2: MNHEY, SVGAGI. CDR3 in amino acids: CASSYSPGAYEQYF. The CDR3 DNA sequence: TGTGCCAGCAGTTACTCTCCAGGGGCCTACGAGCAGTACTTC.

CDR3 loop: CASSLDLAGNNEQFF. CDR3 bases: TGTGCCAGCAGCTTAGACCTAGCGGGGAACAATGAGCAGTTCTTC. This rearrangement joins TRBV11-1 to TRBJ2-1; 9 nucleotides agree with TRBD2. After removal of 1 base from V and 5 bases from J, the junction contained 3 bases not matched to a gene. The CDR3 is 15 amino acids. Germline CDR1 and CDR2: SGHAT and FQDESV (reference sequence).

This clone was found a few times. V is TRBV5-1 and J is TRBJ1-1, with a weak D call TRBD1 (5 bases). This CDR3 contains 14 residues. The germline V gene encodes CDR1 SGHRS and CDR2 YFSETQ. Trimming took 7 bases from V and 4 from J, leaving 17 bases between them. As DNA, the CDR3 is TGCGCCAGCGGTCCTGGAACCCAGGGCACTGAAGCTTTCTTT. It yields the protein CASGPGTQGTEAFF.